This T cell receptor beta chain was recorded in a study of cytomegalovirus exposure and HLA in healthy donors. Study-wide results and caveats: Indistinguishable V segments, including TRBV6-2 and TRBV6-3, were excluded. By a later analysis, the bulk of CMV-associated TCR beta chains appeared HLA-restricted.

The PCR used 60 Vbeta and 13 Jbeta primers. In the authors' workflow: Later analysis identified roughly 82 million unique TCR beta chains, roughly 11 million shared. Clones were read by immunoSEQ multiplex PCR, and TCRdb kept only the in-frame ones, dropping some. V and J calls and clone size are copied from that table; D and trimming were computed from the DNA. Its clone listing holds just over 150,000 clones. Germline trimming cut 7 bases from V and 3 bases from J; bases unmatched to any gene: 15. The germline CDR1 and CDR2 sequences are SGHVS and FQNEAQ. The CDR3 sequence is 18 residues long. Concerning this clone itself: Its target is not known.

This chain joins TRBV7-8 and TRBJ1-2; 12 bases are a match to TRBD1. This TCR came from an older woman in good health and CMV-seronegative. The specimen sequenced was PBMCs. The CDR3 region is CASTTGPGQGAQDYGYTF. The CDR3 nucleotides read TGTGCCAGCACTACCGGTCCGGGACAGGGGGCGCAGGACTATGGCTACACCTTC.